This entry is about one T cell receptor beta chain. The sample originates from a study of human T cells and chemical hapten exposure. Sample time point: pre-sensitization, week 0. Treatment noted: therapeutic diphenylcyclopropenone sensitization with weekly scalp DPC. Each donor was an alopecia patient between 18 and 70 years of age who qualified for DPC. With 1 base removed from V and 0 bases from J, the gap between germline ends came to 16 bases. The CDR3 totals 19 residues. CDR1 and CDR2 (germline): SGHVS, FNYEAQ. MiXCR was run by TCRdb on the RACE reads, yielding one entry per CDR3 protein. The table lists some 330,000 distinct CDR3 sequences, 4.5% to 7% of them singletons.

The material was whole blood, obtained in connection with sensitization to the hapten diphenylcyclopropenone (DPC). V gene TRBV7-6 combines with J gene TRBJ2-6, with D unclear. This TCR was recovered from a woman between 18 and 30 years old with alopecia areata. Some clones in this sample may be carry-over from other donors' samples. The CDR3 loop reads CASSLVPQAAFSGANVLTF. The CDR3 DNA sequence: TGTGCCAGCAGCTTAGTTCCCCAGGCCGCCTTCTCTGGGGCCAACGTCCTGACTTTC.